The 18 T cell receptor beta chains below were found in one sample sequenced in a study of metastatic and nonmetastatic thyroid tumors. Thyroid surgery was preceded by no treatment in any patient. TCRdb redid the clone calls on the PCR reads using MiXCR. The repertoire holds fewer than 9,500 clones, with roughly a fifth as singletons. Sequences were obtained from adjacent normal tissue. The receptors derive from a female donor with papillary thyroid cancer or a benign thyroid nodule (not recorded which). Some clones in this sample may be carry-over from other donors' samples.

By frequency in the sample, this clone is medium-sized. CDR3 bases: TGTGCCAGCAGCTTAATTTCCACAGGGGGAAGGAAGCCTAATTCACCCCTCCACTTT. It is translated as CASSLISTGGRKPNSPLHF. The genes are TRBV7-6 and TRBJ1-6; 8 bases map to TRBD1. This CDR3 has 19 residues. Germline lookup yields CDR1 SGHVS and CDR2 FNYEAQ. Trimming at V came to 2 bases and at J to 6 bases, leaving 15 bases not matched to a gene.

Relative to its sample, this clone is medium-sized. The chain recombines TRBV7-9 with TRBJ1-4; no reliable D call. Germline V gene sequence: CDR1 SEHNR, CDR2 FQNEAQ (reference sequence). The CDR3 is 12 residues long. The V end lost 1 base, the J end lost 8 bases, and 5 bases lay between the germline ends. The CDR3 protein is CASSLEPEKLFF. The CDR3 DNA follows: TGTGCCAGCAGCTTAGAACCCGAAAAACTGTTTTTT.

The genes are TRBV9 and TRBJ2-1; 9 bases line up with TRBD2. This CDR3 contains 16 residues. Germline CDR1 reads SGDLS; CDR2 reads YYNGEE. J gave up 8 bases and V 2 bases, and 11 bases lay outside the gene matches. The CDR3: CASSVLSGSTVDEQFF. CDR3 DNA sequence: TGTGCCAGCAGCGTCCTTAGCGGGAGTACGGTCGATGAGCAGTTCTTC.

The chain employs TRBV2 and TRBJ1-3; D unresolved. V was shortened by 5 bases and J by 5 bases, with 10 bases between the two germline ends. The CDR3 contains 13 residues. Per germline, CDR1 SNHLY and CDR2 FYNNEI. The CDR3 protein is CASSPNSRNTIYF. The CDR3, as DNA: TGTGCCAGCAGTCCGAACAGCCGAAACACCATATATTTT.

This clone is judged medium-sized. The gene calls are TRBV28 and TRBJ1-1; D gene unclear. This CDR3 is 16 amino acids long. The germline V gene has CDR1 MDHEN and CDR2 SYDVKM. V lost 1 base and J lost 0, with 12 bases in between. The CDR3 DNA reads as TGTGCCAGCAGTTTATACCCCCTGCCATTGAACACTGAAGCTTTCTTT. Residues: CASSLYPLPLNTEAFF. Based on the CDR3 plus reference TRBV28 and TRBJ1-1, the full variable domain is DVKVTQSSRYLVKRTGEKVFLECVQDMDHENMFWYRQDPGLGLRLIYFSYDVKMKEKGDIPEGYSVSREKKERFSLILESASTNQTSMYLCASSLYPLPLNTEAFFGQGTRLTVV.

This rearrangement joins TRBV20-1 to TRBJ1-5; no clear D. The CDR3 length is 12 residues. The germline V gene encodes CDR1 DFQATT and CDR2 SNEGSKA (reference sequence). Trimming removed 3 bases from V and 2 bases from J, with 5 bases in between. This chain's CDR3 is CSASRGNQPQHF. The CDR3 coding sequence is TGCAGTGCTAGCCGCGGCAATCAGCCCCAGCATTTT.

This sequence joins TRBV12-3 or TRBV12-4 and TRBJ2-7, with TRBD1 matching over 12 bases. Trimming cost V 2 bases and J 5 bases; bases outside gene matches: 19. This CDR3 has 20 amino acids. CDR3 nucleotide sequence: TGTGCCAGCAGTTTACTGCTCGGGACAGGGGGCGGTAAAGGCTTGGACGAGCAGTACTTC. It encodes CASSLLLGTGGGKGLDEQYF.

This clone has at least ten counts. CDR3 region: CASSPPGGRTGELFF. CDR3 nucleotides: TGCGCCAGCAGTCCTCCGGGTGGAAGAACCGGGGAGCTGTTTTTT. The chain carries TRBV10-2 and TRBJ2-2; D not resolved. The CDR3 runs to 15 residues. Germline V CDR1 and CDR2: WSHSY, SAAADI. Trimming took 5 bases from V and 5 from J, leaving 15 bases between them.

In this sample, this clone turned up a few times. Mismatch with germline at one junction end may stem from a read error. The chain employs TRBV28 and TRBJ1-2, with 7 bases aligning to TRBD1. This CDR3 is 15 amino acids long. The germline V gene has CDR1 MDHEN and CDR2 SYDVKM. The CDR3 is CASSLNRGANNGYTF. As DNA, the CDR3 is TGTGCCAGCAGTTTAAACAGGGGAGCTAACAATGGCTACACCTTC.

The V gene is TRBV2, the J gene TRBJ2-7; 9 nucleotides align to TRBD2. Germline V lookup: CDR1 SNHLY, CDR2 FYNNEI. The J segment lost 4 bases and the V segment lost 7 bases, leaving 11 bases of the junction unmatched. The CDR3 totals 15 residues. The CDR3 coding sequence is TGTGCCAGCATGAGGGTAGCGGGAGTATCTTACGAGCAGTACTTC. Encoded protein: CASMRVAGVSYEQYF.

This clone is deemed medium-sized. The CDR3 here is CASRLDYGYTF. The CDR3 region has the DNA TGTGCCAGCAGGCTCGATTATGGCTACACCTTC. J is TRBJ1-2 and V is TRBV2; the D is unclear. V was cut by 6 bases and J by 5 bases, with 7 bases left in between. CDR3 length: 11 amino acids. Germline CDR1 SNHLY, CDR2 FYNNEI.

This clone was recorded at least ten times. The CDR3 reads CAISEGDGAFF. DNA of the CDR3: TGTGCCATCAGTGAGGGTGACGGAGCTTTCTTT. The rearrangement uses TRBV10-3 and TRBJ1-1; unclear D gene. Germline V gene lookup returns CDR1 ENHRY and CDR2 SYGVKD. Trimming took 2 bases from V and 10 from J, leaving 8 bases between them. The CDR3 extends over 11 amino acids.

Judged by abundance, this clone is medium-sized (0.01 to 0.1%). The chain employs TRBV11-1 and TRBJ2-7; 7 bases align to TRBD2. The CDR3 has 16 amino acids. V lost 5 bases and J lost 2; bases outside the gene matches: 12. Germline V gene sequence: CDR1 SGHAT, CDR2 FQDESV (reference sequence). DNA for the CDR3: TGTGCCAGCAGCCCCCGAGGGAGGGATGCGACCTACGAGCAGTACTTC. As protein: CASSPRGRDATYEQYF.

By share, this clone ranks as medium-sized. The rearrangement uses TRBV6-1 and TRBJ1-3; D remains ambiguous. V shed 10 bases and J shed 0 bases, with 13 bases lying between them. CDR1 and CDR2 (germline): MNHNS, SASEGT. The CDR3 length is 14 residues. The CDR3 sequence is CATLLQSSGNTIYF. The CDR3 bases are TGTGCCACACTACTACAGAGCTCTGGAAACACCATATATTTT.

By sample share, this clone is medium-sized. V and J are TRBV4-1 and TRBJ1-5; D is undetermined. With 1 base removed from V and 0 bases from J, the gap between germline ends came to 7 bases. CDR3 size: 15 residues. The germline V gene has CDR1 MGHRA and CDR2 YSYEKL. CDR3 nucleotides: TGCGCCAGCAGCCAAGTGTCAGGTAGCAATCAGCCCCAGCATTTT. Its translation: CASSQVSGSNQPQHF.

In this sample, this clone turned up a few times. The V and J genes are TRBV10-2 and TRBJ2-7; 13 bases agree with TRBD2. The CDR3 totals 15 residues. The germline gives CDR1 WSHSY, CDR2 SAAADI. The trim removed 6 bases at V and 4 bases at J, leaving 6 bases unmatched. The CDR3 is CASSGTSGRVYEQYF. As DNA, the CDR3 is TGCGCCAGCAGCGGAACTAGCGGGAGGGTTTACGAGCAGTACTTC.

The chain has TRBV20-1 and TRBJ1-1; 9 nucleotides line up with TRBD1. Per the germline V gene, CDR1 is DFQATT and CDR2 is SNEGSKA (reference sequence). The CDR3 spans 14 residues. V was clipped by 1 base and J by 5 bases; unmatched bases: 5. DNA of the CDR3: TGCAGTGCTAGAGGGGACAGGGCGAGAACTGAAGCTTTCTTT. The encoded protein is CSARGDRARTEAFF.

Comments on this clone: An end of the junction does not agree with germline; a read error may underlie this. The gene calls are TRBV20-1 and TRBJ2-7; 11 nucleotides agree with TRBD1. This CDR3 spans 16 amino acids. Germline CDR1 is DFQATT and CDR2 is SNEGSKA (reference sequence). CDR3 region: CSARDPLGQGAGERYF. The DNA for the CDR3 is TGCAGTGCTAGAGATCCTCTCGGACAGGGGGCGGGGGAGCGGTACTTC.